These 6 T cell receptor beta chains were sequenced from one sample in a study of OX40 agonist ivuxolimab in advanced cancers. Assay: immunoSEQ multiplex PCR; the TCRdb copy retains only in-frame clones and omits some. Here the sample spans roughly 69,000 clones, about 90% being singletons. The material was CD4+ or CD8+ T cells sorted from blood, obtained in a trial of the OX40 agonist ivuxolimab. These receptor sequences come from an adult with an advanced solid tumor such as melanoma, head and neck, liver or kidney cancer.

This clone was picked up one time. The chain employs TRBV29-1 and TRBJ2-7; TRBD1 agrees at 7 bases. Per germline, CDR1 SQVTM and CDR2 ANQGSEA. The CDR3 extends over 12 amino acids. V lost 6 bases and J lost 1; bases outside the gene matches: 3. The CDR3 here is CSVRTGSYEQYF. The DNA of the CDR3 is TGCAGCGTCCGGACAGGTTCCTACGAGCAGTACTTC.

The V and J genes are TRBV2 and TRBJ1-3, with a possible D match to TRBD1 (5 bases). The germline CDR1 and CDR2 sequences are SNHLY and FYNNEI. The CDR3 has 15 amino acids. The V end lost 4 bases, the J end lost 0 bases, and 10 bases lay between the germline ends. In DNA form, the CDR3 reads TGTGCCAGCAGTGGACAGCTTTTCTCTGGAAACACCATATATTTT. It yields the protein CASSGQLFSGNTIYF.

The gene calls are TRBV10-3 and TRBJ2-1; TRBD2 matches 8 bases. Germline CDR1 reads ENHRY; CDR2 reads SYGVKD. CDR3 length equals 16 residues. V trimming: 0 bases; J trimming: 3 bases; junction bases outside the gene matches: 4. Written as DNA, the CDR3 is TGTGCCATCAGTGAGTCGATAAGCGGGGGCTACAATGAGCAGTTCTTC. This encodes CAISESISGGYNEQFF.

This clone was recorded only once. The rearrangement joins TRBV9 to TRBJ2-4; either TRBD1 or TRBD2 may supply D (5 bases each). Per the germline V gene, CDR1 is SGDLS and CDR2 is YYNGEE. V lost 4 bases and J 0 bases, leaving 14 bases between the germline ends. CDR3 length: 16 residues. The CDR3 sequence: CASSPQGALAKNIQYF. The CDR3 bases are TGTGCCAGCAGCCCTCAGGGAGCGCTAGCCAAAAACATTCAGTACTTC.

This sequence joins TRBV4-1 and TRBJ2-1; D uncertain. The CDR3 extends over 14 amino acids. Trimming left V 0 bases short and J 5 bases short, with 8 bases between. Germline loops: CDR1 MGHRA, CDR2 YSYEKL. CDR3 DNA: TGCGCCAGCAGCCAAGAACCCAACCACAATGAGCAGTTCTTC. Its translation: CASSQEPNHNEQFF.

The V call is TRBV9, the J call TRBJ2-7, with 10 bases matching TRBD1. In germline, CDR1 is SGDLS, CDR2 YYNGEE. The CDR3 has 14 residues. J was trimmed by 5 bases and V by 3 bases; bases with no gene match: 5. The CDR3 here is CASSGGQGVNEQYF. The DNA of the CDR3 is TGTGCCAGCAGCGGAGGACAGGGGGTGAACGAGCAGTACTTC.